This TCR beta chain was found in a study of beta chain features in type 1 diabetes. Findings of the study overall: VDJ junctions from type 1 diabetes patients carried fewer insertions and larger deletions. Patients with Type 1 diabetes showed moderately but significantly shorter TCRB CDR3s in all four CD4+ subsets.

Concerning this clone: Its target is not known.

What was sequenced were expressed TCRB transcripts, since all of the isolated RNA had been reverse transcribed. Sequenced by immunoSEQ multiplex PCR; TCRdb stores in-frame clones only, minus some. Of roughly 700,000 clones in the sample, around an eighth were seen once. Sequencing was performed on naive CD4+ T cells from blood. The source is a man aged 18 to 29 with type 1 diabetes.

The CDR3 nucleotides read TGTGCCAGCTCACCCGGGGCGGACAATGAGCAGTTCTTC. Protein product: CASSPGADNEQFF. This chain joins TRBV18 and TRBJ2-1, with D perhaps being TRBD1 or TRBD2 (5 bases each). Trimming left V 3 bases short and J 5 bases short, with 8 bases between. The germline V gene has CDR1 KGHSH and CDR2 LQKENI. This CDR3 is 13 amino acids long.